This entry features one T cell receptor (beta chain) sequence. V was cut by 1 base and J by 1 base, with 7 bases left in between. Per the germline V gene, CDR1 is KGHSH and CDR2 is LQKENI. The CDR3 contains 14 residues. The data belong to a study of technical replicates of blood from a handful of donors. Produced via immunoSEQ multiplex PCR; TCRdb's table is partial and in-frame only. This table holds approximately 70,000 clones, approximately 90% found once. This TCR derives from a human donor in good health. Some clones in this sample may be carry-over from other donors' samples. V gene TRBV18 combines with J gene TRBJ2-5; D unresolved. The sample consisted of PBMCs. The CDR3 DNA sequence: TGTGCCAGCTCACCACACCCGGGCCAAGAGACCCAGTACTTC. Its protein product is CASSPHPGQETQYF. Full variable domain (missing parts from reference TRBV18 and TRBJ2-5): NAGVMQNPRHLVRRRGQEARLRCSPMKGHSHVYWYRQLPEEGLKFMVYLQKENIIDESGMPKERFSAEFPKEGPSILRIQQVVRGDSAAYFCASSPHPGQETQYFGPGTRLLVL.